Shown below are 10 T cell receptor beta chains from a single sample sequenced in a study of radiotherapy plus CTLA-4 blockade in lung cancer (dated by TCRdb to the late 2010s). The receptor library was made with the immunoSEQ multiplex PCR assay. TCRdb provides this immuneACCESS table in a form limited to in-frame rearrangements. Some clones are lacking; in checked studies, under half of them reflect an unresolved V gene, and why the rest are absent is not known. This sample lists 90,000 to 100,000 clones; approximately 78% were detected once. The top ten clonotypes cover about 25% of the sample. The sequences come from peripheral blood, collected from a patient treated with radiotherapy plus ipilimumab. The receptors were sampled from a human donor with non-small cell lung cancer that progressed on radiotherapy plus ipilimumab.

The chain links TRBV21-1 to TRBJ2-7; the D segment call TRBD1 is taken from the table without a DNA check. TRBV21-1 is recorded as a pseudogene. The CDR3 runs 16 residues. The CDR3: CASFPGQGQPVREQYF. In nucleotides, the CDR3 is TGTGCCAGCTTTCCGGGACAGGGACAGCCTGTGCGGGAGCAGTACTTC.

This sequence joins TRBV18 and TRBJ2-6; D unclear. Looked up from germline, CDR1 is KGHSH and CDR2 is LQKENI. Deletions cut 3 bases from V and 1 base from J, with 7 bases between. CDR3 size: 15 residues. This CDR3 is CASSPLISGANVLTF. The CDR3 DNA reads as TGTGCCAGCTCACCCTTGATATCTGGGGCCAACGTCCTGACTTTC.

Note on this clone: The junction does not match germline at one end; this may be a read error. The rearrangement joins TRBV19 to TRBJ2-1; maybe TRBD1 (5 bases). Looked up from germline, CDR1 is LNHDA and CDR2 is SQIVND (reference sequence). The CDR3 consists of 15 residues. The CDR3 here is CAGRAQGSSYNEQFF. DNA for the CDR3: TGTGCCGGTAGAGCGCAGGGTAGCTCCTACAATGAGCAGTTCTTC.

The chain is built from TRBV19 and TRBJ2-7; D unresolved. Trimming took 11 bases from V and 0 from J, leaving 8 bases between them. Germline CDR1 is LNHDA and CDR2 is SQIVND (reference sequence). CDR3 length: 11 amino acids. DNA of the CDR3: TGTGCCGCCAGCAACTCCTACGAGCAGTACTTC. Protein product: CAASNSYEQYF.

The chain combines TRBV6-6 with TRBJ2-1; 8 bases match TRBD1. The CDR3 is 15 residues long. CDR1 is MNHNY, CDR2 SVGAGI, per germline (reference sequence). V gave up 4 bases and J gave up 0 bases; unmatched junction bases: 2. The CDR3 loop reads CASSSTGGSYNEQFF. CDR3 nucleotides: TGTGCCAGCAGTTCAACAGGGGGCTCCTACAATGAGCAGTTCTTC.

The V gene is TRBV11-2, the J gene TRBJ2-5; a possible D gene is TRBD1 (5 bases). The CDR3 consists of 15 residues. The germline V gene has CDR1 SGHAT and CDR2 FQNNGV. V was shortened by 1 base and J by 5 bases, with 14 bases between the two germline ends. CDR3 sequence reads: CASSLGSRGAETQYF. CDR3 in DNA: TGTGCCAGCAGCTTAGGTTCCCGTGGGGCGGAGACCCAGTACTTC.

Only one count was recorded for this clone. The chain has TRBV6-5 and TRBJ2-7; 11 bases are shared with TRBD1. The V gene's germline CDR1 is MNHEY and CDR2 SVGAGI. The V gene end was trimmed by 4 bases and the J gene end by 3 bases; junction bases not matched to a gene: 2. The length of the CDR3 is 14 residues. The CDR3 region is CASSSGQGVYEQYF. The CDR3, as DNA: TGTGCCAGCAGTTCGGGACAGGGGGTCTACGAGCAGTACTTC.

This clone was found once. The rearrangement links TRBV13 to TRBJ2-7; D is perhaps TRBD1 or TRBD2 (5 bases each). The CDR3 totals 15 residues. V lost 9 bases and J 2 bases, leaving 20 bases between the germline ends. The germline V gene encodes CDR1 PRHDT and CDR2 FYEKMQ (reference sequence). CDR3 in DNA: TGTGCCAGATATCCACCCGGGACCGAAGCCTACGAGCAGTACTTC. As protein: CARYPPGTEAYEQYF. The variable domain in full, completed from reference TRBV13 and TRBJ2-7, reads AAGVIQSPRHLIKEKRETATLKCYPIPRHDTVYWYQQGPGQDPQFLISFYEKMQSDKGSIPDRFSAQQFSDYHSELNMSSLELGDSALYFCARYPPGTEAYEQYFGPGTRLTVT.

The genes are TRBV5-1 and TRBJ2-1, with 10 bases that match TRBD1. J was trimmed by 4 bases and V by 3 bases; bases with no gene match: 7. The germline gives CDR1 SGHRS, CDR2 YFSETQ. The CDR3 runs 16 residues. CDR3: CASSSAGTGVYNEQFF. In DNA, the CDR3 is TGCGCCAGCAGCTCCGCCGGGACAGGGGTTTACAATGAGCAGTTCTTC.

V gene TRBV10-1 combines with J gene TRBJ2-2; no clear D gene. Looked up from germline, CDR1 is WNHNN and CDR2 is SYGVQD (reference sequence). The V gene lost 0 bases and the J gene lost 1 base, with 3 bases spanning the gap. CDR3 length: 14 residues. The chain's CDR3 is CASSESGNTGELFF. Here the CDR3 DNA reads TGCGCCAGCAGTGAGTCGGGGAACACCGGGGAGCTGTTTTTT.